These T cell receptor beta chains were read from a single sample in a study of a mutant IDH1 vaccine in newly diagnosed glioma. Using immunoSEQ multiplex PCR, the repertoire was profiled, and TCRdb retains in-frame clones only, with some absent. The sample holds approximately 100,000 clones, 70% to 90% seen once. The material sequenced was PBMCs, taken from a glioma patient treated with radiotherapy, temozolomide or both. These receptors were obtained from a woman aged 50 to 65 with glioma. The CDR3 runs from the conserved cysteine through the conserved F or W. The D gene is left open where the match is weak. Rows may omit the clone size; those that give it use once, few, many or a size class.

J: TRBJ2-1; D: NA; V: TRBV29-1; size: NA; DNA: TGCAGCTCCAGAATGGGGTCAAATGAGCAGTTCTTC; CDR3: CSSRMGSNEQFF
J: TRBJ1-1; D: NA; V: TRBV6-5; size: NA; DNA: TGTGCCAGCAGTTACCCTGGACAGTTGGACACTGAAGCTTTCTTT; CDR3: CASSYPGQLDTEAFF
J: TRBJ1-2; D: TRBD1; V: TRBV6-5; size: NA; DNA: TGTGCCAGCAGTATACAGGGGCTTTATGGCTACACCTTC; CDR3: CASSIQGLYGYTF
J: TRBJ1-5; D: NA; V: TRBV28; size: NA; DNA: TGTGCCAGCAGCTCCCATCAGCCCCAGCATTTT; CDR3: CASSSHQPQHF
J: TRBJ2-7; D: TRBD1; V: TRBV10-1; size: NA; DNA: TGCGCCAGCAGCCCGGGACAGGCCCGCTACGAGCAGTACTTC; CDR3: CASSPGQARYEQYF
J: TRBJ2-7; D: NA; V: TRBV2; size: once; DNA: TGTGCCAGCAGTGGGGGACAGCAGTACTTC; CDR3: CASSGGQQYF
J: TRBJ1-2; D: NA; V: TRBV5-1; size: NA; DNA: TGCGCCAGCAGCTTGGGAGTAGGGGGAGTTGGCTACACCTTC; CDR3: CASSLGVGGVGYTF
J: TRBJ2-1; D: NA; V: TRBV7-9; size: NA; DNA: TGTGCCAGCAGCTTAGTAGGGCGAGACAGCTATGAGCAGTTCTTC; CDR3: CASSLVGRDSYEQFF
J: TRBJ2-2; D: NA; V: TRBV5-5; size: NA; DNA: TGTGCCAGCAGCAGTTCTCCGGGACCCGCTAGGTCCGGGGAGCTGTTTTTT; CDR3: CASSSSPGPARSGELFF
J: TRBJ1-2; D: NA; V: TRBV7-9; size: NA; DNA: TGTGCCAGCAGCTTAGTACAGCCAGAGAGATATGGCTACACCTTC; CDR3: CASSLVQPERYGYTF
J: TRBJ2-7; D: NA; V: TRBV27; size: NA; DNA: TGTGCCAGCAGTCCGACATCCACCCCTCACGAGCAGTACTTC; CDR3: CASSPTSTPHEQYF
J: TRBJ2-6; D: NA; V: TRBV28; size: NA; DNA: TGTGCCAGCAGTTTGGGAAGCAGCTCTGGGGCCAACGTCCTGACTTTC; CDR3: CASSLGSSSGANVLTF
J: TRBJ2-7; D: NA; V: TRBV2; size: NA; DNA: TGTGCCAGCCTCTTCGAGGGGGGCTCCTACGAGCAGTACTTC; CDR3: CASLFEGGSYEQYF
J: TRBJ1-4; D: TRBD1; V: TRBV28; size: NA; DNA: TGTGCCAGCGATGACAGGGGCTCCCCTTCAACTAATGAAAAACTGTTTTTT; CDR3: CASDDRGSPSTNEKLFF
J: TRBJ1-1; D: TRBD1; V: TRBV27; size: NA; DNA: TGTGCCAGCACCTCTCGACAGGGGGCGCAGACGATGAACACTGAAGCTTTCTTT; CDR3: CASTSRQGAQTMNTEAFF
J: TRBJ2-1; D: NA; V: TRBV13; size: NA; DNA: TGTGCCAGCAGCTTCTACAATGAGCAGTTCTTC; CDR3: CASSFYNEQFF
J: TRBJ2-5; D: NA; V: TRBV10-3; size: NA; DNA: TGTGCCATCAGTGAGTCTGCGGAGACCCAGTACTTC; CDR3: CAISESAETQYF
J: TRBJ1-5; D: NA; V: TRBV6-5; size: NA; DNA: TGTGCCAGCAGTTCGGAGGAGCCCCAGCATTTT; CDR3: CASSSEEPQHF
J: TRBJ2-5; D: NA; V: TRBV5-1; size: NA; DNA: TGCGCCAGCAGCTTGCAAGGGGGCCAAGAGACCCAGTACTTC; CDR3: CASSLQGGQETQYF
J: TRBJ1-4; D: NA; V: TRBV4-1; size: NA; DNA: TGCGCCAGCAGCCAAGATCCCCCGGACTATAACACTAATGAAAAACTGTTTTTT; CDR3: CASSQDPPDYNTNEKLFF
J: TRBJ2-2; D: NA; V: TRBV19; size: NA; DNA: TGTGCCAGTTCTCCGGGACACTACACCGGGGAGCTGTTTTTT; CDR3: CASSPGHYTGELFF
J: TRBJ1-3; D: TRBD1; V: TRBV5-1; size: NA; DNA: TGCGCCAGCAGCTTGCGTAGACAGGGACAGGGAGGCCTTGGAAACACCATATATTTT; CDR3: CASSLRRQGQGGLGNTIYF
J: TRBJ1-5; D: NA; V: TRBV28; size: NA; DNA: TGTGCCAGCAGTGTCCAGGGGATGATCCAGCCCCAGCATTTT; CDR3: CASSVQGMIQPQHF
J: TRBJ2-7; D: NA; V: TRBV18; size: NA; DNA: TGTGCCAGCTCCCGACACGAGTCCAGCGAGCAGTACTTC; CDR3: CASSRHESSEQYF
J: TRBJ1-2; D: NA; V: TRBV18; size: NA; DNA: TGTGCCAGCTCACCACAGATAGGGGTATCCCAGTCCTATGGCTACACCTTC; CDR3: CASSPQIGVSQSYGYTF
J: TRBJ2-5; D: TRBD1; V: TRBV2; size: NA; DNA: TGTGCCAGCAGTGGACAGGGGGGGCAAGAGACCCAGTACTTC; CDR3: CASSGQGGQETQYF
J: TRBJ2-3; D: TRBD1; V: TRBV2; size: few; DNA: TGTGCCAGCAGGAGTGGGACAGGGCCCGGGGATACGCAGTATTTT; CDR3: CASRSGTGPGDTQYF
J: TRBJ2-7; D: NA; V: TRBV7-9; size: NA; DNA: TGTGCCAGCAGCCTTGACGAGGCGGGCCCCGAATCCTACGAGCAGTACTTC; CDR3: CASSLDEAGPESYEQYF
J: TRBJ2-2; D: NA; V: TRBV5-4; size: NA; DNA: TGTGCCAGCAGCCCCGCAGCGGCAACTAGCTTCGGCGGGGAGCTGTTTTTT; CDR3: CASSPAAATSFGGELFF
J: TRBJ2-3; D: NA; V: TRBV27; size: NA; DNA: TGTGCCAGCAGTTTTCATGGGCCGGGGGGCCGGGCAGATACGCAGTATTTT; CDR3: CASSFHGPGGRADTQYF
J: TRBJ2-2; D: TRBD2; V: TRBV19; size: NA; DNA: TGTGCCAGTAGTATTACTAGCGGGATTCCCGGGGAGCTGTTTTTT; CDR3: CASSITSGIPGELFF
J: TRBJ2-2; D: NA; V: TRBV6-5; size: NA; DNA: TGTGCCAGCAGTTACTCTGGGGGGCGTAACACCGGGGAGCTGTTTTTT; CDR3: CASSYSGGRNTGELFF
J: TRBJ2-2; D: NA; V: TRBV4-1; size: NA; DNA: TGCGCCAGCAGCCAAGATGTCGGGAGGAACACCGGGGAGCTGTTTTTT; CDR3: CASSQDVGRNTGELFF
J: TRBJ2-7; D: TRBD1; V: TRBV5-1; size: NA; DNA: TGCGCCAGCAGCTTGTACACAGGGGACTCCTACGAGCAGTACTTC; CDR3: CASSLYTGDSYEQYF
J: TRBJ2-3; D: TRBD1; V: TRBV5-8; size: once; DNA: TGTGCCAGCAGCTACCGGGACAGAGACACAGATACGCAGTATTTT; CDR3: CASSYRDRDTDTQYF
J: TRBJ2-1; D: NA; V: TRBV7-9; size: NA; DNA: TGTGCCAGCAGCTTGGACGGATACAATGAGCAGTTCTTC; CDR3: CASSLDGYNEQFF
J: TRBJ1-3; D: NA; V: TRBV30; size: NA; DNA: TGTGCCGCTCCCCGCGGGGGCTCTGGAAACACCATATATTTT; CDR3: CAAPRGGSGNTIYF
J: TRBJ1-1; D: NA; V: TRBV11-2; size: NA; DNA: TGTGCCAGCAGCTTAAGGGGGTATACTGAAGCTTTCTTT; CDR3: CASSLRGYTEAFF
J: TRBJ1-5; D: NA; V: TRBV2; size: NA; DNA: TGTGCCAGCAGTGAAAACATGGGGAATCAGCCCCAGCATTTT; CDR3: CASSENMGNQPQHF
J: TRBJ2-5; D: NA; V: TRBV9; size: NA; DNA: TGTGCCAGCAGCCCGGGACGGTACCAAGAGACCCAGTACTTC; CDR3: CASSPGRYQETQYF
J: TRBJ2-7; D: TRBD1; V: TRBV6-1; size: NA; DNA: TGTGCCGGGGGGACAGGGCGGTACGAGCAGTACTTC; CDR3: CAGGTGRYEQYF
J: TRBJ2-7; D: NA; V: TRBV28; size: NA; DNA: TGTGCCAGCACCCGAGGAGGGGGGCGGTACGAGCAGTACTTC; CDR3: CASTRGGGRYEQYF
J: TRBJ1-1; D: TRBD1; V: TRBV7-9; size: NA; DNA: TGTGCCAGCAGCTACCGACAGGGTGAATCTTTCTTT; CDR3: CASSYRQGESFF
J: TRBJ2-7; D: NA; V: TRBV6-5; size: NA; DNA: TGTGCCAGCAGTATGACCGACTCCTACGAGCAGTACTTC; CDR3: CASSMTDSYEQYF